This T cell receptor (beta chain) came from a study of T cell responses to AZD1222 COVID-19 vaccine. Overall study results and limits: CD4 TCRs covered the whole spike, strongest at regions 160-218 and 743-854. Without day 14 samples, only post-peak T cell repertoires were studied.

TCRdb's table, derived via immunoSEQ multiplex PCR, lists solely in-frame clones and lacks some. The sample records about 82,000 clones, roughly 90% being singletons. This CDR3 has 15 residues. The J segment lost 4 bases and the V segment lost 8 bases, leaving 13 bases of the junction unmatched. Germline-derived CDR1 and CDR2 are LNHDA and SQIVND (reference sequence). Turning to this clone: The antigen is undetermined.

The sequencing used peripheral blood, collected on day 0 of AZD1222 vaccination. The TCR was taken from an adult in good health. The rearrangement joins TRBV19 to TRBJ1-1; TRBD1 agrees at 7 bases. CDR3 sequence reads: CASGDSPGGITEAFF. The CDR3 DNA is TGTGCCAGTGGGGACTCTCCAGGGGGGATCACTGAAGCTTTCTTT.